This T cell receptor beta chain was observed in a study of T cells after somatic rescue of genetic block. Assay used: immunoSEQ multiplex PCR; TCRdb lists only in-frame clones, some missing. Found here are around 67,000 clones, roughly 88% of them singletons; the top ten hold around 2.8%. Looked up from germline, CDR1 is SGHDT and CDR2 is YYEEEE. This CDR3 is built from 15 residues. Losses at the gene ends were 4 bases for V and 5 bases for J; bases not matched to a gene: 9. Source material: peripheral blood mononuclear cells (PBMCs). The receptor's source is a man younger than 45. V usage is TRBV5-6 and J usage is TRBJ2-1, with TRBD2 matching over 7 bases. DNA for the CDR3: TGTGCCAGCAGCGTCTTCGCTCGGGGGGACAATGAGCAGTTCTTC. Its protein product is CASSVFARGDNEQFF.